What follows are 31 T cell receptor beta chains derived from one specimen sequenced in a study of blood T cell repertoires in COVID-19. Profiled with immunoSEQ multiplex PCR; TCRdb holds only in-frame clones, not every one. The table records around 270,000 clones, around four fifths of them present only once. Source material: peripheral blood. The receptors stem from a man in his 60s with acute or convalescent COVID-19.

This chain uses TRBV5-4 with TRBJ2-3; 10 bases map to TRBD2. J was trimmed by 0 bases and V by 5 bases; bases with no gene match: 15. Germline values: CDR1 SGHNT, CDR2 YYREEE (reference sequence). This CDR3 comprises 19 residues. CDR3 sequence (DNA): TGTGCCAGCAGTTCGGGGTTAACTAGCGGGGAGGCTAGCACAGATACGCAGTATTTT. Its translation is CASSSGLTSGEASTDTQYF.

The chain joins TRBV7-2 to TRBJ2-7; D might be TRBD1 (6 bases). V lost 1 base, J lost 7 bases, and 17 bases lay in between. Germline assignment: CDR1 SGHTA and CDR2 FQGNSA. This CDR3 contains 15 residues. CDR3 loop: CASSLVGAEGEEQYF. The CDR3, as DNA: TGTGCCAGCAGCTTAGTGGGGGCGGAAGGGGAAGAGCAGTACTTC.

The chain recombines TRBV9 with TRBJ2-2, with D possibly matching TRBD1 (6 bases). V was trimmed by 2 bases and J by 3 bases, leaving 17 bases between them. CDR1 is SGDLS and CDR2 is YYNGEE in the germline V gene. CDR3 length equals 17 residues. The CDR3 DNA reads TGTGCCAGCAGCGTGTTTGGGGGCCCCTCGGACACCGGGGAGCTGTTTTTT. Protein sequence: CASSVFGGPSDTGELFF. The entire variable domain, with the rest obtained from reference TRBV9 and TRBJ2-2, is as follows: DSGVTQTPKHLITATGQRVTLRCSPRSGDLSVYWYQQSLDQGLQFLIQYYNGEERAKGNILERFSAQQFPDLHSELNLSSLELGDSALYFCASSVFGGPSDTGELFFGEGSRLTVL.

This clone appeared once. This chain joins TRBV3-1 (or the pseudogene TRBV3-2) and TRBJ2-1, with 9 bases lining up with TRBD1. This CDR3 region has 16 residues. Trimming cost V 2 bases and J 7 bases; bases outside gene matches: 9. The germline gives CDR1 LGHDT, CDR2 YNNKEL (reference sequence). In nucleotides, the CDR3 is TGTGCCAGCAGCCAACTCGGGACAGGGTTACAGAATGAGCAGTTCTTC. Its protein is CASSQLGTGLQNEQFF.

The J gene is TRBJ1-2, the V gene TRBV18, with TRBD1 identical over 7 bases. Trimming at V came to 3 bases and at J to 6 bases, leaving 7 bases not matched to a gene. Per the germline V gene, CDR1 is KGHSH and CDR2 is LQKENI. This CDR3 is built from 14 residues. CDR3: CASSPGTVSDGYTF. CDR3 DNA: TGTGCCAGCTCACCCGGGACAGTATCAGATGGCTACACCTTC.

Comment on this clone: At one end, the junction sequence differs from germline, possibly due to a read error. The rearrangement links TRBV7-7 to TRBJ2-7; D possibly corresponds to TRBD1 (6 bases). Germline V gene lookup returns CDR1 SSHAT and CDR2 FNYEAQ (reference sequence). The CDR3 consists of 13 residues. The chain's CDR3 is CASSKDRSYEQYF. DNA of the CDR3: TGTGCTAGCAGCAAAGACAGGTCCTACGAGCAGTACTTC.

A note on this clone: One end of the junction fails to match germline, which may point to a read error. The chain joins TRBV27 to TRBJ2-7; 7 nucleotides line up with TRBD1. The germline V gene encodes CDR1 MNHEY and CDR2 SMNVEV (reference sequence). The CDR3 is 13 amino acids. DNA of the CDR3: TGTGCCAGCAGTTTAAGGTCGGGGTGGGACAGAAACTTC. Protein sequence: CASSLRSGWDRNF.

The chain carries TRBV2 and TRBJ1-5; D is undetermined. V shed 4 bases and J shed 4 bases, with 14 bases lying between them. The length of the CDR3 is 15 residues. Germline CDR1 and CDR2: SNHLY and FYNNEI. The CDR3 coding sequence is TGTGCCAGCAGTGGTGCAGGCGGGCAAAATCAGCCCCAGCATTTT. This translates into CASSGAGGQNQPQHF.

As DNA, the CDR3 is TGTGCCAGCAGTTTATGGGCGGGGGAGCCCCCCTACGAGCAGTACTTC. As protein: CASSLWAGEPPYEQYF. The chain recombines TRBV28 with TRBJ2-7; 7 nucleotides agree with TRBD2. Trimming took 0 bases from V and 2 from J; bases not matched to a gene: 7. This CDR3 has 16 amino acids. Germline V lookup: CDR1 MDHEN, CDR2 SYDVKM.

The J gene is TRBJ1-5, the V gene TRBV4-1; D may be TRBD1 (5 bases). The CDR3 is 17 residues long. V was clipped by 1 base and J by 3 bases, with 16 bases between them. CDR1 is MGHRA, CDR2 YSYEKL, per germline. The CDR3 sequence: CASSQAPLGGINQPQHF. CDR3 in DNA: TGCGCCAGCAGCCAAGCCCCTTTGGGGGGTATCAATCAGCCCCAGCATTTT.

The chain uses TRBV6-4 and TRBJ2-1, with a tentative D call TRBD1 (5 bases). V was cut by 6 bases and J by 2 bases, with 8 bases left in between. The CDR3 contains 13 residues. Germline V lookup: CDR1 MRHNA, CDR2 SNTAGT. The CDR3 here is CASRQDTYNEQFF. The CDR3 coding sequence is TGTGCCAGCAGACAGGACACCTACAATGAGCAGTTCTTC.

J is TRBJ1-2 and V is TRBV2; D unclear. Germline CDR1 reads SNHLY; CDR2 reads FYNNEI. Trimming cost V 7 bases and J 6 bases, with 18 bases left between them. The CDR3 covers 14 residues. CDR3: CASIQEALIDGYTF. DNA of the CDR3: TGTGCCAGCATCCAGGAGGCATTAATAGATGGCTACACCTTC.

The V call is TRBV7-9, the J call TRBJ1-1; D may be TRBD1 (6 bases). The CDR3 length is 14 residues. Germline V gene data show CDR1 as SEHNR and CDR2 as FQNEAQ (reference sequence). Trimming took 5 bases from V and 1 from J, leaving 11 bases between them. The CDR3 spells CASSPDRRNTEAFF. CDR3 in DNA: TGTGCCAGCAGCCCCGACAGGAGGAACACTGAAGCTTTCTTT. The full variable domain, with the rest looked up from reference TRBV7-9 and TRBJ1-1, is DTGVSQNPRHKITKRGQNVTFRCDPISEHNRLYWYRQTLGQGPEFLTYFQNEAQLEKSRLLSDRFSAERPKGSFSTLEIQRTEQGDSAMYLCASSPDRRNTEAFFGQGTRLTVV.

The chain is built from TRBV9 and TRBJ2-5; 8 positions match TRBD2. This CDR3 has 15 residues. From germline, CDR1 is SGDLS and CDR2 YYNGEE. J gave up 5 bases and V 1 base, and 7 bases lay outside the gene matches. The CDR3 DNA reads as TGTGCCAGCAGCGTACAAGCGGGAGTGATGGAGACCCAGTACTTC. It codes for CASSVQAGVMETQYF.

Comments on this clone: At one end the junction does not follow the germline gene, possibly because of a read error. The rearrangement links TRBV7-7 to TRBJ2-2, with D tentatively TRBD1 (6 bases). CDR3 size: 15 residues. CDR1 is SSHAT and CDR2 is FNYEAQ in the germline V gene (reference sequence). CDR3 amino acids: CASSSGTHNTGELFF. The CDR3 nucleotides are TGTGCTAGCAGCTCCGGGACACACAACACCGGGGAGCTGTTTTTT.

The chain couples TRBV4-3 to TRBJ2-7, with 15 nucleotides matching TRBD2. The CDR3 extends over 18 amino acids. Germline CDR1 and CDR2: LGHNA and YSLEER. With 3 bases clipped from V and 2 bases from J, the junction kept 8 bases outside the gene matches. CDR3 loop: CASSQGTSGRQFTYEQYF. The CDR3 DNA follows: TGCGCCAGCAGCCAGGGGACTAGCGGGAGGCAATTCACCTACGAGCAGTACTTC.

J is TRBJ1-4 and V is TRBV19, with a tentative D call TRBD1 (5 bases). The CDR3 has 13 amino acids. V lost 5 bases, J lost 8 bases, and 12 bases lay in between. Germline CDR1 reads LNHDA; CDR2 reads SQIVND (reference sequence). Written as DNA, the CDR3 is TGTGCCAGTAGTCCTGGGGCGAGGGAAAAACTGTTTTTT. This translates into CASSPGAREKLFF.

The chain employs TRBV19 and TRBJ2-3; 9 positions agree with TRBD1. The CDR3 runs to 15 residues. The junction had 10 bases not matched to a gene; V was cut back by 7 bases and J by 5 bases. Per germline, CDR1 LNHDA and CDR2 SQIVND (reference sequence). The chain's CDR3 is CASTPRDRVEDTQYF. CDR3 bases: TGTGCCAGTACCCCCCGGGACAGGGTAGAAGATACGCAGTATTTT.

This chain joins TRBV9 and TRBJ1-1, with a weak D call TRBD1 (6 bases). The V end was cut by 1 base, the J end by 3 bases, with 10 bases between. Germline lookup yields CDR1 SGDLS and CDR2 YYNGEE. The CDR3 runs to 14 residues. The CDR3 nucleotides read TGTGCCAGCAGCGTAACTGACAGGCACACTGAAGCTTTCTTT. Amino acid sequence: CASSVTDRHTEAFF.

The CDR3 loop reads CASSYLTGIQETQYF. The CDR3 nucleotides are TGTGCCAGCAGTTACTTGACAGGGATACAAGAGACCCAGTACTTC. V gene TRBV6-2 or TRBV6-3 combines with J gene TRBJ2-5; TRBD1 matches at 7 bases. Germline lookup yields CDR1 MNHEY and CDR2 SVGEGT. V gave up 1 base and J gave up 2 bases; unmatched junction bases: 4. CDR3 size: 15 residues.

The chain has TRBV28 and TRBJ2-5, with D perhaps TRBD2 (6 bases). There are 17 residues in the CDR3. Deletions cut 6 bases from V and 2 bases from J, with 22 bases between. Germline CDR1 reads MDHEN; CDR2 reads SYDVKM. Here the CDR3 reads CASSSGPRFWWQETQYF. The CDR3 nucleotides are TGTGCCAGCAGCAGCGGGCCACGATTCTGGTGGCAAGAGACCCAGTACTTC.

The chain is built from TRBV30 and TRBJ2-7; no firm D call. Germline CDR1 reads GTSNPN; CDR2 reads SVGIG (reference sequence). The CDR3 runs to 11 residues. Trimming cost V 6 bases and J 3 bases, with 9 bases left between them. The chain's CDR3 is CACRVSYEQYF. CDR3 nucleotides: TGTGCCTGCCGGGTCAGCTACGAGCAGTACTTC. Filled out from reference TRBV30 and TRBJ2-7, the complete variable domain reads SQTIHQWPATLVQPVGSPLSLECTVEGTSNPNLYWYRQAAGRGLQLLFYSVGIGQISSEVPQNLSASRPQDRQFILSSKKLLLSDSGFYLCACRVSYEQYFGPGTRLTVT.

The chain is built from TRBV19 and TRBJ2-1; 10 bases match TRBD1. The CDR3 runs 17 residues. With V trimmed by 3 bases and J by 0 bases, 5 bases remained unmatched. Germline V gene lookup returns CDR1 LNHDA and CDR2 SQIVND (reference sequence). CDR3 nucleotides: TGTGCCAGTAGTATTTACCGGACAGGGGGCTCCTACAATGAGCAGTTCTTC. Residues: CASSIYRTGGSYNEQFF.

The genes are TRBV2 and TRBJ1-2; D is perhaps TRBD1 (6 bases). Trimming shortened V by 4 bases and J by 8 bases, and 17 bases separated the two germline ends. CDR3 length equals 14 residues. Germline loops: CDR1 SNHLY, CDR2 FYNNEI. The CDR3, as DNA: TGTGCCAGCAGTGTGACAGGCGATGGAAGGGGCTACACCTTC. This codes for CASSVTGDGRGYTF.

CDR3 in DNA: TGTGCCAGCATATGGACTAGCGCGACTAAAGAGACCCAGTACTTC. It specifies CASIWTSATKETQYF. The chain links TRBV6-5 to TRBJ2-5; 9 bases map to TRBD2. CDR1 is MNHEY, CDR2 SVGAGI, per germline. Trimming at V came to 7 bases and at J to 3 bases, leaving 9 bases not matched to a gene. The CDR3 runs to 15 residues.

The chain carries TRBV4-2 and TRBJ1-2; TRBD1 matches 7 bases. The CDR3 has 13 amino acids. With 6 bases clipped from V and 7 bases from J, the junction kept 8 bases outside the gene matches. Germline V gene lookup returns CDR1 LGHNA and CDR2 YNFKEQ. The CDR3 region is CASRQGKESGYTF. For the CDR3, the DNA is TGTGCCAGCAGACAGGGGAAGGAGAGTGGCTACACCTTC.

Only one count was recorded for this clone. The CDR3 region is CASSQAPSAIASQFF. The DNA of the CDR3 is TGTGCCAGCTCACAGGCCCCTAGCGCTATAGCCTCTCAATTCTTC. This rearrangement joins TRBV18 to TRBJ2-1; tentatively, D is TRBD2 (6 bases). V lost 4 bases and J lost 16, with 26 bases in between. Germline CDR1 reads KGHSH; CDR2 reads LQKENI. The CDR3 runs 15 residues.

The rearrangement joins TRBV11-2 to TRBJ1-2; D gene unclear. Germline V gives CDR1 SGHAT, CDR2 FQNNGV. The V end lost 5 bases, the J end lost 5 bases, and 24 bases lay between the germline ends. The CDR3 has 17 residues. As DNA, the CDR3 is TGTGCCAGCAGCCGCTCCGCGGCTGGAGGGAGCCTTTATGGCTACACCTTC. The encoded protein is CASSRSAAGGSLYGYTF.

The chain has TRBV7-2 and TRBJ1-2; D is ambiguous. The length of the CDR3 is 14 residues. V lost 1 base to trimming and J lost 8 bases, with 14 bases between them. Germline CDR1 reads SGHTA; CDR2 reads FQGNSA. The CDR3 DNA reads TGTGCCAGCAGCTTAGGACTTCGGGTTCGCGGCTACACCTTC. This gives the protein CASSLGLRVRGYTF.

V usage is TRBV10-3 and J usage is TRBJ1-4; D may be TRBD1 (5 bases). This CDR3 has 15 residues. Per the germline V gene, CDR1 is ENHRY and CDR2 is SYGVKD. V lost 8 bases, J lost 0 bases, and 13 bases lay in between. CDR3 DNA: TGTGCCATCGGTCAGGGCCTATCAACTAATGAAAAACTGTTTTTT. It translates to CAIGQGLSTNEKLFF.

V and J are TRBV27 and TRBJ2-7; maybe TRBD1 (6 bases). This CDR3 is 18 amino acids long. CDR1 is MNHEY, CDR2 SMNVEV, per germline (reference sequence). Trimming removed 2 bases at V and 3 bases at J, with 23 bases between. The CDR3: CASSLKEVWWTDHYEQYF. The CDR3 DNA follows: TGTGCCAGCAGTTTAAAGGAGGTGTGGTGGACAGACCACTACGAGCAGTACTTC.